This T cell receptor beta chain derives from a study of shared clonotypes between healthy human individuals. Study results and caveats: Some clonotypes were shared by all four sorted-subset donors, while others were not shared. The non-shared ones had lower generation probabilities than the shared ones.

A word on this clone: What it binds is unknown.

CDR3 length: 17 amino acids. Germline trimming cut 0 bases from V and 4 bases from J; bases unmatched to any gene: 10. Germline V gene sequence: CDR1 ENHRY, CDR2 SYGVKD. Terminally differentiated effector memory CD45RA+ cells were left out of the naive CD8 fraction, which was CD45RO-negative and positively selected for CCR7. The data were produced by immunoSEQ multiplex PCR, yet TCRdb's version contains in-frame clones alone and is incomplete. The sample yields millions of clones, just over 90% seen once. The source of this sequence is a man aged 18 to 30 in good health. Some clones in this sample may be carry-over from other donors' samples. The material sequenced was naive CD8+ T cells from PBMCs. The chain couples TRBV10-3 to TRBJ2-7; 9 bases fit TRBD1. The CDR3 DNA reads TGTGCCATCAGTGAGTCTATTCGGGGGACAGGGCAGTACGAGCAGTACTTC. Encoded protein: CAISESIRGTGQYEQYF.